This entry concerns a single T cell receptor (beta chain). In germline, CDR1 is SGHTA, CDR2 FQGNSA. The CDR3 has 13 amino acids. This record comes from a study of monozygotic twins with inflammatory bowel disease. From the 5' RACE reads, TCRdb lists one entry per CDR3 protein and no DNA. The sample holds about 110,000 distinct CDR3 sequences. The sample was blood. The receptor comes from a human donor with ulcerative colitis or Crohn's disease, or a healthy co-twin of an affected twin (not recorded which). The chain employs TRBV7-2 and TRBJ1-2; TCRdb's D gene call, TRBD1, goes unchecked for lack of DNA. The CDR3 spells CASSLNRVYGYTF.